These T cell receptor beta chains were read from a single sample in a study of blood T cell repertoires in COVID-19. The table came from immunoSEQ multiplex PCR; TCRdb's copy has only in-frame clones and leaves some out. Of around 200,000 clones listed, just under 90% are singletons. What was sequenced was peripheral blood. These receptors were collected from a man aged 18 to 30 with active or convalescent COVID-19. Each CDR3 is given with its conserved first and last residue. The D gene is left open where the match is weak. Part of the rows lack a size; the others show once, few, many or a class for expanded clones.

j_gene	v_gene	d_gene	abundance	len	CDR3nt	CDR3aa
TRBJ1-1	TRBV18	TRBD1	-	14	TGTGCCAGCTCACCACCAGGGGGCAAGACTGAAGCTTTCTTT	CASSPPGGKTEAFF
TRBJ2-1	TRBV13	-	-	14	TGTGCCAGCAGCTTAGCGGGGGTCAACAATGAGCAGTTCTTC	CASSLAGVNNEQFF
TRBJ1-4	TRBV9	TRBD1	-	15	TGTGCCAGCAGCCCACTGGACAGGGAGGGGGGAAAACTGTTTTTT	CASSPLDREGGKLFF
TRBJ2-6	TRBV7-9	-	-	16	TGTGCCAGCAGCTTAAATTACGGGGCTGGGGCCAACGTCCTGACTTTC	CASSLNYGAGANVLTF
TRBJ1-2	TRBV27	-	few	15	TGTGCCAGCAGCCCTACGCTCGGCGCCGCAGGTGGCTACACCTTC	CASSPTLGAAGGYTF
TRBJ2-3	TRBV5-1	TRBD1	-	16	TGCGCCAGCAGCCAGGACAAAGGCAGGGGGCACGATACGCAGTATTTT	CASSQDKGRGHDTQYF
TRBJ1-4	TRBV28	-	-	13	TGTGCCAGCAATAGGGGAGGGAATGAAAAACTGTTTTTT	CASNRGGNEKLFF
TRBJ2-3	TRBV24-1	-	-	12	TGTGCCACCAGTAGGAGGGCAGATACGCAGTATTTT	CATSRRADTQYF
TRBJ1-2	TRBV12-3/TRBV12-4	TRBD1	-	13	TGTGCCAGCAGCCTAACAGGGGACTATGGCTACACCTTC	CASSLTGDYGYTF
TRBJ2-4	TRBV18	TRBD2	-	14	TGTGCCAGCTCACCGGGGGGGGCCAAAAACATTCAGTACTTC	CASSPGGAKNIQYF
TRBJ2-3	TRBV4-1	TRBD2	-	15	TGCGCCAGCAGCCTTCGCGGGGGGGGCACAGATACGCAGTATTTT	CASSLRGGGTDTQYF
TRBJ1-1	TRBV4-2	-	few	13	TGTGCCAGCAGCCAAGCTGGGAGCACTGAAGCTTTCTTT	CASSQAGSTEAFF
TRBJ1-2	TRBV5-1	TRBD1	-	15	TGCGCCAGCAGCTTGGCCGGCAGGGGGTCCTATGGCTACACCTTC	CASSLAGRGSYGYTF
TRBJ1-1	TRBV6-4	-	-	13	TGTGCCAGCAGTGACACCCTAACGCTTAAAGCTTTCTTT	CASSDTLTLKAFF
TRBJ1-1	TRBV29-1	TRBD1	-	17	TGCAGCGCCTATAACCTCAAAACAGGGGGCTGGAACACTGAAGCTTTCTTT	CSAYNLKTGGWNTEAFF
TRBJ1-6	TRBV2	TRBD1	-	15	TGTGCCAGCAGTGACAGGGGGTTTGGCAATTCACCCCTCCACTTT	CASSDRGFGNSPLHF
TRBJ1-2	TRBV2	-	-	14	TGTGCCAGCAGCCAAGGGACATCTATCTATGGCTACACCTTC	CASSQGTSIYGYTF
TRBJ2-7	TRBV19	-	once	16	TGTGCCAGTAGTGCCGGGCCGGGCCTAGGGGGCTACGAGCAGTACTTC	CASSAGPGLGGYEQYF
TRBJ2-6	TRBV6-4	TRBD2	once	16	TGTGCCAGCAGTGGGACTAGCGGGAGTGGGGCCAACGTCCTGACTTTC	CASSGTSGSGANVLTF
TRBJ2-3	TRBV7-7	TRBD2	-	14	TGTGCTAGCAGCTTAAGTCTAGCGGCAGATACGCAGTATTTT	CASSLSLAADTQYF
TRBJ2-1	TRBV24-1	TRBD2	-	20	TGTGCCACCAGTGATTCCCTAGCGGGAGGGACGGAACCCCTAAATAATGAGCAGTTCTTC	CATSDSLAGGTEPLNNEQFF
TRBJ1-3	TRBV3-1/TRBV3-2	-	-	15	TGTGCCAGCAGCCAAGAAGGGGGTCTGGGTAACACCATATATTTT	CASSQEGGLGNTIYF
TRBJ2-2	TRBV18	-	-	16	TGTGCCAGCTCACCCTTAGACCCTCGCGGTACCGGGGAGCTGTTTTTT	CASSPLDPRGTGELFF
TRBJ2-7	TRBV7-2	TRBD1	-	14	TGTGCCAGCAGCTTCAGGACAGGGAACAACGAGCAGTACTTC	CASSFRTGNNEQYF
TRBJ2-1	TRBV11-3	-	-	16	TGTGCCAGCAGCTCCCCAGGGTACGACACACACGATGAGCAGTTCTTC	CASSSPGYDTHDEQFF
TRBJ2-1	TRBV5-1	-	-	14	TGCGCCAGCAGCTTGGATGGGACACGGGATGAGCAGTTCTTC	CASSLDGTRDEQFF
TRBJ2-5	TRBV25-1	-	-	13	TGTGCCAGCAGTGAAGGTCAGCAAGAGACCCAGTACTTC	CASSEGQQETQYF
TRBJ1-1	TRBV12-3/TRBV12-4	TRBD1	-	13	TGTGCCAGCAGTTTAGGGCAGGGGGCCGGGGCTTTCTTT	CASSLGQGAGAFF
TRBJ1-5	TRBV27	-	-	15	TGTGCCAGCAGTGGGAACAGGGAAGGGAATCAGCCCCAGCATTTT	CASSGNREGNQPQHF
TRBJ1-2	TRBV9	TRBD1	-	12	TGTGCCAGCATCAGGGGGAACTATGGCTACACCTTC	CASIRGNYGYTF
TRBJ1-2	TRBV5-6	-	-	14	TGTGCCAGCAGCCGTTTCAGAAGTAACTATGGCTACACCTTC	CASSRFRSNYGYTF
TRBJ1-1	TRBV5-1	-	few	18	TGCGCCAGCAGCCAAGAGTCGGGTCTCCAGGGTATCTTAGGGAATGCTTTCTTT	CASSQESGLQGILGNAFF
TRBJ2-1	TRBV7-3	-	once	13	TGTGCCAGCAGCCCCACCGAGCATCGAGAGCAGTTCTTC	CASSPTEHREQFF
TRBJ2-1	TRBV11-2	-	once	15	TGTGCCAGCGGTAGTACGGACAAAGCCTACAATGAGCAGTTCTTC	CASGSTDKAYNEQFF
TRBJ1-1	TRBV6-5	-	-	13	TGTGCCAGCAAAGTCAGCGGAGACACTGAAGCTTTCTTT	CASKVSGDTEAFF
TRBJ1-4	TRBV9	TRBD1	-	15	TGTGCCAGCAGCCCCCTCGAGGGGGCGTATGAAAAACTGTTTTTT	CASSPLEGAYEKLFF
TRBJ1-1	TRBV6-5	-	-	13	TGTGCCACTCAACAGAGACGGAACACTGAAGCTTTCTTT	CATQQRRNTEAFF